These 23 T cell receptor beta chains originate from one sample sequenced in a study of molecular identifiers for immune sequencing clone quantification. TCRdb analysed the PCR reads with MiXCR anew, one entry per CDR3 protein. The sample consists of over 300,000 distinct CDR3 sequences, 24% of them appearing once. The source material was naive CD8+ T cells from blood, with Jurkat cell RNA spiked in. This sample's subset: FACS-sorted CD8+CD4-CCR7+CD45RA+ naive T cells. The receptors derive from a human donor in good health. Some libraries in this study had Jurkat cell RNA spiked in.

This clonotype was observed many times. This chain links TRBV12-3 or TRBV12-4 with TRBJ1-4; D remains unclear. The V end lost 2 bases, the J end lost 7 bases, and 11 bases lay between the germline ends. The CDR3 has 14 amino acids. The CDR3 DNA reads as TGTGCCAGCAGTTTACTGGGCCTGGGTGAAAAACTGTTTTTT. Translated, it gives CASSLLGLGEKLFF.

The sample holds many counts of this clonotype. J is TRBJ1-5 and V is TRBV7-9; D not resolved. The germline V gene encodes CDR1 SEHNR and CDR2 FQNEAQ (reference sequence). The CDR3 sequence is 15 residues long. V was clipped by 0 bases and J by 5 bases, with 11 bases between them. The CDR3 coding sequence is TGTGCCAGCAGCTTAGCGAGATCCTCCGATCAGCCCCAGCATTTT. It codes for CASSLARSSDQPQHF.

This clonotype was seen repeatedly, ten times or more. The chain recombines TRBV4-1 with TRBJ1-4, with a possible D match to TRBD1 (5 bases). Germline V gene sequence: CDR1 MGHRA, CDR2 YSYEKL. The CDR3 is made up of 15 amino acids. V was clipped by 0 bases and J by 13 bases, with 18 bases between them. Here the CDR3 DNA reads TGCGCCAGCAGCCAAGATCGGGACCCTCGCTTAAGACTGTTTTTT. Residues: CASSQDRDPRLRLFF.

This clonotype was seen repeatedly, ten times or more. This chain connects TRBV5-5 to TRBJ1-1, with 7 bases lining up with TRBD1. This CDR3 comprises 13 residues. V lost 0 bases to trimming and J lost 7 bases; unmatched junction nucleotides: 3. From germline, CDR1 is SGHKS and CDR2 YYEKEE (reference sequence). The CDR3 protein is CASSLGNRGEAFF. DNA for the CDR3: TGTGCCAGCAGCTTGGGAAACAGGGGTGAAGCTTTCTTT.

This clonotype appeared once. The chain is built from TRBV11-2 and TRBJ2-1; 8 nucleotides agree with TRBD2. Germline CDR1 reads SGHAT; CDR2 reads FQNNGV. With 2 bases clipped from V and 6 bases from J, the junction kept 15 bases outside the gene matches. CDR3 size: 18 residues. The CDR3 bases are TGTGCCAGCAGCTTATCCTGGGACTCTAGCGGGTTCTGCAATGAGCAGTTCTTC. This codes for CASSLSWDSSGFCNEQFF.

Only a few counts were recorded for this clonotype. The chain recombines TRBV14 with TRBJ1-2, with D uncertain. This CDR3 comprises 14 residues. The germline V gene encodes CDR1 SGHDN and CDR2 FVKESK. Trimming stripped 4 bases from V and 0 bases from J, with 9 bases between. The CDR3 protein is CASSRIQANYGYTF. The CDR3 bases are TGTGCCAGCAGCCGAATTCAAGCTAACTATGGCTACACCTTC.

Notes on this clonotype: In this CDR3 the conserved last residue, phenylalanine or tryptophan, is missing, so a read error is likely. V and J are TRBV12-5 and TRBJ2-3, with 7 bases aligning to TRBD2. Germline CDR1 reads LGHNT; CDR2 reads FRNRAP. V shed 3 bases, J shed 2 bases, and the junction held 8 bases outside the gene matches. This CDR3 contains 16 residues. CDR3 sequence (DNA): TGTGCTAGTGGTTTTTGGCCTAGCGGATACACAGATACGCAGTATCTT. It encodes CASGFWPSGYTDTQYL.

The J gene is TRBJ2-3, the V gene TRBV20-1; the match to TRBD2 covers 10 bases. The V gene end was trimmed by 1 base and the J gene end by 1 base; junction bases not matched to a gene: 8. This CDR3 has 17 amino acids. Germline values: CDR1 DFQATT, CDR2 SNEGSKA (reference sequence). DNA for the CDR3: TGCAGTGCTAGAGCGCTCGACACTAGCGGGGGCACAGATACGCAGTATTTT. Amino acids: CSARALDTSGGTDTQYF.

The chain carries TRBV27 and TRBJ1-1; 8 bases fit TRBD1. The CDR3 consists of 16 residues. The germline V gene encodes CDR1 MNHEY and CDR2 SMNVEV (reference sequence). Trimming at V came to 7 bases and at J to 0 bases, leaving 10 bases not matched to a gene. DNA of the CDR3: TGTGCCAGCACCAAAGGAACAGGGGGTTTGAACACTGAAGCTTTCTTT. Translating gives CASTKGTGGLNTEAFF.

On this clonotype: A much larger clone lies a single base off, so this may be a read error. CDR3 protein: CASSLLIGSIHEQFF. CDR3 bases: TGTGCCAGCAGCTTGTTAATAGGGAGTATCCACGAGCAGTTCTTC. The rearrangement uses TRBV5-3 and TRBJ2-1; tentative D call: TRBD2 (5 bases). TRBV5-3 is flagged as an ORF with uncertain function. The CDR3 runs 15 residues.

This clonotype was found many times. This chain uses TRBV12-5 with TRBJ2-7; D is perhaps TRBD2 (7 bases). Deletions cut 4 bases from V and 3 bases from J, with 16 bases between. Germline V CDR1 and CDR2: LGHNT, FRNRAP. This CDR3 contains 15 residues. The CDR3 coding sequence is TGTGCTAGTGGTTCGGGGGGCGCTGGTATCTACGAGCAGTACTTC. Translating it yields CASGSGGAGIYEQYF.

This clonotype was seen only once. The J gene is TRBJ2-1, the V gene TRBV20-1, with D possibly matching TRBD2 (5 bases). Germline CDR1 and CDR2: DFQATT and SNEGSKA (reference sequence). The CDR3 totals 14 residues. With 6 bases removed from V and 6 bases from J, the gap between germline ends came to 18 bases. The CDR3 nucleotides are TGCAGTGCCCCCCTGGTGGCTAGCCGCAATGAGCAGTTCTTC. This encodes CSAPLVASRNEQFF.

This clonotype has more than one count but fewer than ten. The chain recombines TRBV4-1 with TRBJ1-1, with a possible D match to TRBD1 (5 bases). The CDR3 has 14 residues. With 6 bases removed from V and 1 base from J, the gap between germline ends came to 12 bases. Germline V CDR1 and CDR2: MGHRA, YSYEKL. CDR3 amino acids: CASRGGRGNTEAFF. Written as DNA, the CDR3 is TGCGCCAGCAGGGGGGGGAGAGGGAACACTGAAGCTTTCTTT.

The genes are TRBV29-1 and TRBJ1-2; 8 bases map to TRBD1. V lost 0 bases and J lost 8; bases outside the gene matches: 14. The CDR3 has 16 amino acids. Per germline, CDR1 SQVTM and CDR2 ANQGSEA. In nucleotides, the CDR3 is TGCAGCGTTGAAGACGTCCCCCGACAGGGGATAGAAGGCTACACCTTC. Amino acid sequence: CSVEDVPRQGIEGYTF.

This clonotype was picked up many times. The chain couples TRBV28 to TRBJ1-1, with 10 bases identical to TRBD1. The CDR3 consists of 17 residues. The germline CDR1 and CDR2 sequences are MDHEN and SYDVKM. Trimming cost V 3 bases and J 0 bases; bases outside gene matches: 7. The CDR3 here is CASSFFGTGVLNTEAFF. In DNA form, the CDR3 reads TGTGCCAGCAGTTTCTTCGGGACAGGGGTCTTGAACACTGAAGCTTTCTTT.

This clonotype was picked up many times. V gene TRBV27 combines with J gene TRBJ1-1, with a tentative D call TRBD1 (5 bases). The V end lost 4 bases, the J end lost 5 bases, and 17 bases lay between the germline ends. CDR3 length equals 15 residues. Germline lookup yields CDR1 MNHEY and CDR2 SMNVEV (reference sequence). CDR3 sequence (DNA): TGTGCCAGCAGTTCCCTCGGGGGGTTTTTAACTGAAGCTTTCTTT. Translation gives CASSSLGGFLTEAFF.

This clonotype was counted a few times. This chain uses TRBV30 with TRBJ1-1, with unresolved D. V was pared by 4 bases and J by 5 bases, with 11 bases between. This CDR3 spans 12 amino acids. Germline V gene data show CDR1 as GTSNPN and CDR2 as SVGIG (reference sequence). Here the CDR3 DNA reads TGTGCCTGGATAGCGGGGAGGACTGAAGCTTTCTTT. This encodes CAWIAGRTEAFF.

Regarding this clonotype: It may be a read error: a sequence one base away is much more abundant. The chain uses TRBV7-9 and TRBJ2-2, with 8 nucleotides matching TRBD2. Germline lookup yields CDR1 SEHNR and CDR2 FQNEAQ (reference sequence). CDR3 length equals 17 residues. V lost 6 bases and J lost 1; bases outside the gene matches: 10. The CDR3 reads CASSFRLATMNTGELFF. In nucleotides, the CDR3 is TGTGCCAGCAGTTTCCGACTAGCGACAATGAACACCGGGGAGCTGTTTTTT.

This sequence joins TRBV4-3 and TRBJ2-1, with 13 bases lining up with TRBD2. Germline CDR1 LGHNA, CDR2 YSLEER. CDR3 length: 16 residues. V was clipped by 3 bases and J by 5 bases; unmatched bases: 4. CDR3 in amino acids: CASSQGLAGSNNEQFF. In DNA form, the CDR3 reads TGCGCCAGCAGCCAGGGACTAGCGGGGTCCAACAATGAGCAGTTCTTC.

This clonotype was detected ten times or more. The CDR3: CASSLLSTGRTEAFF. The CDR3 coding sequence is TGTGCCAGCAGTTTGCTCTCGACAGGGCGCACTGAAGCTTTCTTT. The chain joins TRBV28 to TRBJ1-1; 7 nucleotides match TRBD1. The CDR3 is made up of 15 amino acids. V gave up 3 bases and J gave up 4 bases; unmatched junction bases: 8. Germline V gene lookup returns CDR1 MDHEN and CDR2 SYDVKM.

The table lists this clonotype with many counts. This chain joins TRBV7-8 and TRBJ2-7; 9 bases map to TRBD1. The CDR3 has 14 amino acids. V shed 1 base, J shed 4 bases, and the junction held 2 bases outside the gene matches. The germline V gene encodes CDR1 SGHVS and CDR2 FQNEAQ. The CDR3 nucleotides read TGTGCCAGCAGCTTAGTTGGGACAGGGTACGAGCAGTACTTC. Its translation: CASSLVGTGYEQYF.

The V and J genes are TRBV13 and TRBJ2-7, with TRBD1 matching 7 bases. V dropped 6 bases and J dropped 5; count of bases not matched to a gene: 4. The CDR3 extends over 12 amino acids. Per germline, CDR1 PRHDT and CDR2 FYEKMQ (reference sequence). Here the CDR3 reads CASRKTGHEQYF. The CDR3 coding sequence is TGTGCCAGCAGGAAGACAGGGCACGAGCAGTACTTC.

This clonotype has a count of ten or more. The gene calls are TRBV4-2 and TRBJ2-7; the match to TRBD2 covers 13 bases. The junction had 8 bases not matched to a gene; V was cut back by 5 bases and J by 4 bases. From germline, CDR1 is LGHNA and CDR2 YNFKEQ. The CDR3 has 16 residues. The CDR3 bases are TGTGCCAGCAGCGAGACTAGCGGGAGGTCCCAGTACGAGCAGTACTTC. Translating it yields CASSETSGRSQYEQYF.